This T cell receptor beta chain was sequenced during a study of blood T cell repertoires in COVID-19. Looking at the study overall: The study drew acute and convalescent COVID-19 samples from the United States, Italy and Spain. PBMCs, B-cell-depleted T cells, or T cells were the source of the cDNA or gDNA that made up the material.

Original methodology: Researchers report that nucleated cell counts were estimated from reference gene primer amplification. TCRdb's copy holds only in-frame clones and misses some; the assay was immunoSEQ multiplex PCR. V, J and clone size were drawn from that table, and D and trimming were deduced from the DNA. The sample contains a few hundred thousand clones, roughly nine tenths of which appear only once. In regard to this clone: One end of the junction varies from germline; a read error may be responsible.

The cohort comprised adults aged roughly 18 to 95 years residing in under 30 US areas. CDR3 size: 13 residues. CDR1 and CDR2 from the germline V gene are SGHAT and FQNNGV. This chain joins TRBV11-2 and TRBJ2-3, with D unresolved. The TCR sequence derives from a woman aged 25 to 39 who had recovered from COVID-19. Sequencing was done on a sample of PBMCs or T cells enriched from blood (not recorded which). The CDR3 region is CASNLGPTDTQYF. CDR3 in DNA: TGTGCCAGCAACTTAGGGCCCACAGATACGCAGTATTTT.